The 23 T cell receptor beta chains below were found in one sample sequenced in a study of high-grade serous ovarian cancer treatment subgroups. The assay was immunoSEQ multiplex PCR, and TCRdb's table has in-frame clones only and misses some. This table holds approximately 5,000 clones, roughly 77% found once. Tumor tissue was taken before any definitive surgery or chemotherapy was given. The sequenced sample was tumor tissue. The receptors stem from a human donor with high-grade serous ovarian cancer.

This clone was picked up a small number of times. V and J are TRBV4-1 and TRBJ2-1, with TRBD1 matching 12 bases. CDR3 length: 15 residues. The germline V gene encodes CDR1 MGHRA and CDR2 YSYEKL. The V gene end was trimmed by 1 base and the J gene end by 10 bases; junction bases not matched to a gene: 5. The CDR3 spells CASSQAGTGGKEQFF. The CDR3 coding sequence is TGCGCCAGCAGCCAAGCCGGGACAGGGGGCAAAGAGCAGTTCTTC.

This clone was picked up one time. The chain carries TRBV13 and TRBJ2-5, with 9 bases fitting TRBD2. The CDR3 sequence is 13 residues long. The V gene's germline CDR1 is PRHDT and CDR2 FYEKMQ (reference sequence). With V trimmed by 4 bases and J by 4 bases, 1 base remained unmatched. Written as DNA, the CDR3 is TGTGCCAGCAGCTCGGGACTAGCAGAGACCCAGTACTTC. This sequence encodes CASSSGLAETQYF.

The chain uses TRBV7-2 and TRBJ1-4; D possibly corresponds to TRBD1 (5 bases). The CDR3 runs to 14 residues. The ends were cut back, 6 bases at V and 6 bases at J, with 14 bases in the middle. In germline, CDR1 is SGHTA, CDR2 FQGNSA. The CDR3 protein is CASSSQGGDEKLFF. As DNA, the CDR3 is TGTGCCAGCAGTTCGCAGGGAGGGGATGAAAAACTGTTTTTT. The complete variable domain, with remaining parts taken from reference TRBV7-2 and TRBJ1-4, reads GAGVSQSPSNKVTEKGKDVELRCDPISGHTALYWYRQSLGQGLEFLIYFQGNSAPDKSGLPSDRFSAERTGGSVSTLTIQRTQQEDSAVYLCASSSQGGDEKLFFGSGTQLSVL.

The chain joins TRBV7-2 to TRBJ2-3; D unclear. V lost 5 bases, J lost 5 bases, and 8 bases lay in between. Per germline, CDR1 SGHTA and CDR2 FQGNSA. The CDR3 has 12 residues. DNA of the CDR3: TGTGCCAGCAGCAAAGTACGAGATACGCAGTATTTT. Protein product: CASSKVRDTQYF. Combining the CDR3 with reference TRBV7-2 and TRBJ2-3 gives the whole variable domain GAGVSQSPSNKVTEKGKDVELRCDPISGHTALYWYRQSLGQGLEFLIYFQGNSAPDKSGLPSDRFSAERTGGSVSTLTIQRTQQEDSAVYLCASSKVRDTQYFGPGTRLTVL.

Regarding this clone: Germline and junction disagree at one end, which may indicate a read error. Here the CDR3 DNA reads TGTGCCAGCAGCTTAGATCCGAACACTAAAGCTTTCTTT. It is translated as CASSLDPNTKAFF. This rearrangement joins TRBV11-2 to TRBJ1-1; D is ambiguous. The CDR3 runs to 13 residues. Germline V gene sequence: CDR1 SGHAT, CDR2 FQNNGV.

The chain uses TRBV2 and TRBJ2-5, with D perhaps TRBD2 (5 bases). The CDR3 has 18 residues. Germline lookup yields CDR1 SNHLY and CDR2 FYNNEI. V lost 3 bases and J 5 bases, leaving 25 bases between the germline ends. The CDR3: CASSDFPGGGESRETQYF. As DNA, the CDR3 is TGTGCCAGCAGTGACTTCCCAGGCGGTGGGGAGAGTCGGGAGACCCAGTACTTC.

V gene TRBV4-1 combines with J gene TRBJ1-2; D is possibly TRBD1 (6 bases). This CDR3 contains 14 residues. The V gene lost 0 bases and the J gene lost 6 bases, with 11 bases spanning the gap. Germline V gene lookup returns CDR1 MGHRA and CDR2 YSYEKL. CDR3 DNA sequence: TGCGCCAGCAGCCAAGAAAGGGGGTGGGATGGCTACACCTTC. It codes for CASSQERGWDGYTF.

This chain joins TRBV29-1 and TRBJ2-6; D possibly corresponds to TRBD2 (5 bases). The CDR3 consists of 14 residues. Germline V gives CDR1 SQVTM, CDR2 ANQGSEA. Trimming took off 7 bases at V and 2 bases at J, with 12 bases between the two ends. Here the CDR3 reads CSARTGTGANVLTF. For the CDR3, the DNA is TGCAGCGCCCGGACGGGAACTGGGGCCAACGTCCTGACTTTC.

The chain uses TRBV28 and TRBJ1-2; a possible D gene is TRBD1 (5 bases). V was trimmed by 3 bases and J by 3 bases, leaving 11 bases between them. CDR3 length: 14 amino acids. CDR1 and CDR2 from the germline V gene are MDHEN and SYDVKM. As DNA, the CDR3 is TGTGCCAGCAGTTTGTCAGGGAAGGACTATGGCTACACCTTC. Translation: CASSLSGKDYGYTF.

V gene TRBV6-1 combines with J gene TRBJ2-6; no firm D call. This CDR3 has 15 amino acids. The ends were cut back, 7 bases at V and 1 base at J, with 11 bases in the middle. Germline CDR1 reads MNHNS; CDR2 reads SASEGT. This CDR3 reads CASTTVGSGANVLTF. The CDR3 DNA is TGTGCCAGCACCACGGTAGGATCTGGGGCCAACGTCCTGACTTTC.

The chain uses TRBV10-3 and TRBJ2-6, with 8 bases matching TRBD1. Germline CDR1 reads ENHRY; CDR2 reads SYGVKD. Germline trimming cut 6 bases from V and 0 bases from J; bases unmatched to any gene: 7. The CDR3 spans 17 residues. The CDR3 is CAISPGQAISGANVLTF. In DNA form, the CDR3 reads TGTGCCATCAGCCCGGGACAGGCTATCTCTGGGGCCAACGTCCTGACTTTC.

This clone occurred once. The rearrangement links TRBV5-4 to TRBJ2-5; perhaps TRBD1 as D (5 bases). The germline V gene has CDR1 SGHNT and CDR2 YYREEE (reference sequence). The germline V and J ends were trimmed by 4 bases and 3 bases, with 10 bases remaining between them. The CDR3 runs to 13 residues. CDR3 sequence: CASSEDMKETQYF. In DNA form, the CDR3 reads TGTGCCAGCAGCGAGGACATGAAAGAGACCCAGTACTTC.

This chain connects TRBV7-2 to TRBJ1-2; TRBD1 is a possible D gene (5 bases). V was pared by 0 bases and J by 6 bases, with 11 bases between. Germline lookup yields CDR1 SGHTA and CDR2 FQGNSA. The CDR3 is 14 amino acids. The CDR3 coding sequence is TGTGCCAGCAGCTTAGCCAGCAGGGAGGATGGCTACACCTTC. Protein sequence: CASSLASREDGYTF. Variable domain in full (rest from reference TRBV7-2 and TRBJ1-2): GAGVSQSPSNKVTEKGKDVELRCDPISGHTALYWYRQSLGQGLEFLIYFQGNSAPDKSGLPSDRFSAERTGGSVSTLTIQRTQQEDSAVYLCASSLASREDGYTFGSGTRLTVV.

This rearrangement joins TRBV9 to TRBJ2-3, with a weak D call TRBD1 (6 bases). CDR3 length: 13 residues. The V gene's germline CDR1 is SGDLS and CDR2 YYNGEE. V lost 4 bases, J lost 9 bases, and 15 bases lay in between. The CDR3 region is CASSPLQGKTQYF. The CDR3 nucleotides are TGTGCCAGCAGCCCCTTGCAGGGGAAAACGCAGTATTTT.

The chain joins TRBV18 to TRBJ2-7; TRBD2 aligns across 10 bases. Trimming at V came to 3 bases and at J to 0 bases, leaving 5 bases not matched to a gene. The germline V gene has CDR1 KGHSH and CDR2 LQKENI. This CDR3 comprises 16 residues. The CDR3 DNA sequence: TGTGCCAGCTCACCCATACTAGCGGGGACCTCCTACGAGCAGTACTTC. Its protein is CASSPILAGTSYEQYF.

This clone was detected a few times. This sample includes further DNA sequences coding for the same CDR3. The V and J genes are TRBV29-1 and TRBJ2-7, with D perhaps TRBD1 (5 bases). V dropped 5 bases and J dropped 2 bases, with 10 bases sitting between them. Per germline, CDR1 SQVTM and CDR2 ANQGSEA. This CDR3 comprises 12 residues. The CDR3: CSVFTGTYEQYF. The CDR3 DNA reads as TGCAGCGTTTTCACAGGAACCTACGAGCAGTACTTC.

V is TRBV5-5 and J is TRBJ1-2; tentatively, D is TRBD1 (6 bases). Germline CDR1 reads SGHKS; CDR2 reads YYEKEE (reference sequence). This CDR3 has 14 residues. V shed 0 bases and J shed 2 bases, with 8 bases lying between them. The CDR3 protein is CASSLGTENYGYTF. CDR3 nucleotide sequence: TGTGCCAGCAGCTTGGGGACAGAAAACTATGGCTACACCTTC.

This clone was found a few times. This chain connects TRBV28 to TRBJ1-2; 8 bases are shared with TRBD1. Looked up from germline, CDR1 is MDHEN and CDR2 is SYDVKM. The J segment lost 11 bases and the V segment lost 1 base, leaving 12 bases of the junction unmatched. This CDR3 contains 15 residues. CDR3 bases: TGTGCCAGCAGTTTATTTGGGGCAGGGGGCAGTGGTTACACCTTC. Its translation: CASSLFGAGGSGYTF.

The rearrangement joins TRBV18 to TRBJ1-1; 8 bases map to TRBD1. The CDR3 is 16 residues long. Losses at the gene ends were 3 bases for V and 2 bases for J; bases not matched to a gene: 8. CDR1 KGHSH and CDR2 LQKENI come from the germline V gene. CDR3 amino acids: CASSPSGGGFNTEAFF. The CDR3, as DNA: TGTGCCAGCTCACCTTCAGGGGGCGGTTTTAACACTGAAGCTTTCTTT. The variable domain in full, completed from reference TRBV18 and TRBJ1-1, reads NAGVMQNPRHLVRRRGQEARLRCSPMKGHSHVYWYRQLPEEGLKFMVYLQKENIIDESGMPKERFSAEFPKEGPSILRIQQVVRGDSAAYFCASSPSGGGFNTEAFFGQGTRLTVV.

The J gene is TRBJ2-3, the V gene TRBV11-1; D is perhaps TRBD2 (6 bases). CDR3 length: 17 amino acids. From germline, CDR1 is SGHAT and CDR2 FQDESV (reference sequence). The V gene lost 5 bases and the J gene lost 2 bases, with 20 bases spanning the gap. CDR3 coding DNA: TGTGCCAGCAGCCTTCGAAAGATGACTAGTTTCACAGATACGCAGTATTTT. Residues: CASSLRKMTSFTDTQYF.

This chain links TRBV2 with TRBJ2-1; 11 positions match TRBD2. CDR1 is SNHLY, CDR2 FYNNEI, per germline. The CDR3 contains 15 residues. The junction had 5 bases not matched to a gene; V was cut back by 6 bases and J by 4 bases. The CDR3 sequence is CASRGGTSGYNEQFF. CDR3 bases: TGTGCCAGCAGAGGAGGGACTAGCGGATACAATGAGCAGTTCTTC. Together with reference TRBV2 and TRBJ2-1, the CDR3 gives the full variable domain: EPEVTQTPSHQVTQMGQEVILRCVPISNHLYFYWYRQILGQKVEFLVSFYNNEISEKSEIFDDQFSVERPDGSNFTLKIRSTKLEDSAMYFCASRGGTSGYNEQFFGPGTRLTVL.

J is TRBJ2-3 and V is TRBV6-1; 11 bases fit TRBD2. Germline values: CDR1 MNHNS, CDR2 SASEGT. This CDR3 has 14 residues. V lost 8 bases to trimming and J lost 4 bases; unmatched junction nucleotides: 5. The CDR3 nucleotides read TGTGCCAGCCTAGGACTAGCGGGCCCAGATACGCAGTATTTT. Translation gives CASLGLAGPDTQYF.

The chain couples TRBV19 to TRBJ2-7, with a weak D call TRBD1 (5 bases). With 3 bases removed from V and 4 bases from J, the gap between germline ends came to 16 bases. Germline-derived CDR1 and CDR2 are LNHDA and SQIVND (reference sequence). CDR3 size: 15 residues. The CDR3 loop reads CASSIFAGKSYEQYF. The DNA of the CDR3 is TGTGCCAGTAGTATTTTTGCAGGGAAATCATACGAGCAGTACTTC.